These T cell receptor beta chains were read from a single sample in a study of cytomegalovirus exposure and HLA in healthy donors. Data came from immunoSEQ multiplex PCR; TCRdb stores just in-frame clones and leaves some out. The sample lists about 120,000 clones; around three quarters were seen once. Specimen: PBMCs. These receptors all stem from a human donor in good health. CDR3s include the opening cysteine and the closing phenylalanine or tryptophan. D genes are given only for firm matches. Some rows have no size entry. The others give once, few or many, or a class for an expanded clone.

abundance,v_gene,j_gene,d_gene,CDR3aa,CDR3nt
-,TRBV4-1,TRBJ1-1,TRBD1,CASSRTGPTEAFF,TGCGCCAGCAGCCGGACAGGGCCCACTGAAGCTTTCTTT
few,TRBV4-2,TRBJ1-2,-,CASSHQGDRDYGYTF,TGTGCCAGCAGCCACCAAGGTGACAGAGACTATGGCTACACCTTC
-,TRBV6-5,TRBJ1-2,-,CASIRMGGGYGYTF,TGTGCCAGCATAAGGATGGGCGGGGGCTATGGCTACACCTTC
-,TRBV7-9,TRBJ1-6,-,CASSRPGQGSPLHF,TGTGCCAGCAGCCGGCCGGGACAAGGATCACCCCTCCACTTT
-,TRBV2,TRBJ2-1,TRBD1,CASSEDRGLYNEQFF,TGTGCCAGCAGTGAGGACAGGGGGTTATACAATGAGCAGTTCTTC
-,TRBV30,TRBJ2-4,TRBD1,CAWTGQGNKNIQYF,TGTGCCTGGACCGGACAGGGTAACAAAAACATTCAGTACTTC
-,TRBV5-4,TRBJ2-5,-,CASSGGGANQETQYF,TGTGCCAGCAGCGGAGGGGGCGCGAACCAAGAGACCCAGTACTTC
few,TRBV5-6,TRBJ1-5,-,CASSFNRVPLGPQHF,TGTGCCAGCAGCTTTAACAGGGTCCCCCTTGGGCCCCAGCATTTT
-,TRBV4-1,TRBJ1-2,TRBD1,CASSQSYRQGATNYGYTF,TGCGCCAGCAGCCAAAGTTACAGACAGGGGGCAACTAACTATGGCTACACCTTC
-,TRBV19,TRBJ1-5,TRBD1,CASTGRTGSNQPQHF,TGTGCCAGTACCGGTCGGACAGGGTCCAATCAGCCCCAGCATTTT
-,TRBV28,TRBJ2-2,TRBD2,CASSPGGTSATGELFF,TGTGCCAGCAGTCCAGGGGGGACTAGCGCCACCGGGGAGCTGTTTTTT
-,TRBV30,TRBJ2-4,-,CAWSPDRSGSIQYF,TGTGCCTGGAGTCCAGACAGGTCGGGGAGCATTCAGTACTTC
-,TRBV5-5,TRBJ2-2,TRBD1,CASGLETGSTGELFF,TGTGCCAGCGGCTTGGAGACAGGGAGTACCGGGGAGCTGTTTTTT
-,TRBV7-2,TRBJ2-5,TRBD1,CASRKDRGQETQYF,TGTGCCAGCAGGAAGGACAGGGGGCAAGAGACCCAGTACTTC
-,TRBV6-5,TRBJ1-1,-,CASWDISNTEAFF,TGTGCCAGTTGGGACATATCGAACACTGAAGCTTTCTTT
-,TRBV30,TRBJ1-6,-,CAFQAPYNSPLHF,TGTGCCTTCCAGGCTCCGTATAATTCACCCCTCCACTTT
few,TRBV25-1,TRBJ2-7,-,CASSSHYEQYF,TGTGCCAGCAGTTCCCACTACGAGCAGTACTTC
-,TRBV6-6,TRBJ1-4,TRBD1,CASSSGTGRREKLFF,TGTGCCAGCAGTTCCGGGACAGGGAGGCGAGAAAAACTGTTTTTT
few,TRBV9,TRBJ2-6,TRBD2,CASSPLPGGNSGANVLTF,TGTGCCAGCAGCCCCTTGCCGGGGGGAAACTCTGGGGCCAACGTCCTGACTTTC
-,TRBV6-1,TRBJ2-1,TRBD1,CASSGPRGGDRSYNEQFF,TGTGCCAGCAGTGGACCGAGGGGTGGGGACAGGTCCTACAATGAGCAGTTCTTC
-,TRBV28,TRBJ2-1,-,CASSLRDSYNEQFF,TGTGCCAGCAGTTTGCGGGACAGCTACAATGAGCAGTTCTTC
-,TRBV13,TRBJ2-7,TRBD2,CASSSPSGATYEQYF,TGTGCCAGCAGCTCCCCTAGCGGGGCGACCTACGAGCAGTACTTC
-,TRBV29-1,TRBJ2-1,TRBD2,CSVGTSGQLYNEQFF,TGCAGCGTTGGGACTAGCGGGCAGCTGTACAATGAGCAGTTCTTC
few,TRBV4-1,TRBJ1-3,-,CASRTDATSGNTIYF,TGCGCCAGCAGGACAGACGCAACCTCTGGAAACACCATATATTTT
-,TRBV5-6,TRBJ1-2,TRBD1,CASSLTGGPQVYGYTF,TGTGCCAGCAGCTTGACAGGGGGCCCACAGGTCTATGGCTACACCTTC
once,TRBV15,TRBJ1-5,-,CATSRDQGNQPQHF,TGTGCCACCAGCAGAGATCAGGGTAACCAGCCCCAGCATTTT
few,TRBV5-6,TRBJ2-1,-,CASSGQGTYNEQFF,TGTGCCAGCAGCGGGCAGGGCACCTACAATGAGCAGTTCTTC
-,TRBV10-3,TRBJ2-7,TRBD1,CAISDLGQLYEQYF,TGTGCCATCAGTGACCTGGGACAGCTGTACGAGCAGTACTTC
few,TRBV27,TRBJ1-6,-,CASSSWAPQPLHF,TGTGCCAGCAGTTCCTGGGCGCCTCAACCCCTCCACTTT
-,TRBV27,TRBJ2-5,-,CASPTMTGLNQETQYF,TGTGCCAGCCCCACCATGACAGGTCTCAACCAAGAGACCCAGTACTTC
-,TRBV5-6,TRBJ2-7,TRBD1,CASSRWGRGLSYEQYF,TGTGCCAGCAGCCGGTGGGGCAGGGGGCTTTCCTACGAGCAGTACTTC
-,TRBV6-1,TRBJ1-1,-,CASRTGRVSTEAFF,TGTGCCAGTAGAACAGGGAGAGTAAGTACTGAAGCTTTCTTT
once,TRBV6-5,TRBJ2-5,-,CASSYSGSETQYF,TGTGCCAGCAGTTATTCCGGGTCGGAGACCCAGTACTTC
-,TRBV19,TRBJ1-5,TRBD1,CASSALSSGTGNQPQHF,TGTGCCAGTAGTGCCCTTTCGTCCGGGACAGGTAATCAGCCCCAGCATTTT
-,TRBV6-4,TRBJ1-5,-,CASSKDNSNQPQHF,TGTGCCAGCAGTAAAGACAATAGCAATCAGCCCCAGCATTTT
few,TRBV19,TRBJ2-3,TRBD1,CAVGRQGVHTQYF,TGTGCAGTGGGTCGACAGGGGGTGCATACGCAGTATTTT
-,TRBV5-1,TRBJ2-3,TRBD2,CASSLGLADSQYF,TGCGCCAGCAGCTTGGGACTAGCGGATTCGCAGTATTTT
-,TRBV5-1,TRBJ2-7,TRBD1,CASSLPGQGFYEQYF,TGCGCCAGCAGCCTCCCGGGACAGGGATTCTACGAGCAGTACTTC
few,TRBV5-1,TRBJ2-2,-,CASSLVSSSGELFF,TGCGCCAGCAGCTTGGTTTCGTCTTCCGGGGAGCTGTTTTTT
-,TRBV30,TRBJ2-3,-,CAWGTGTDTQYF,TGTGCCTGGGGCACAGGGACAGATACGCAGTATTTT
-,TRBV5-1,TRBJ1-4,TRBD1,CASSPTWDRPNEKLFF,TGCGCCAGCAGCCCTACCTGGGACAGGCCAAATGAAAAACTGTTTTTT
-,TRBV15,TRBJ2-7,TRBD2,CATSRDTGGEQYF,TGTGCCACCAGCAGAGATACGGGAGGCGAGCAGTACTTC
-,TRBV4-2,TRBJ1-1,-,CASSQERKGGTEAFF,TGTGCCAGCAGCCAAGAACGGAAGGGGGGGACTGAAGCTTTCTTT
-,TRBV6-1,TRBJ2-3,TRBD2,CASSEGGTSGVPDTQYF,TGTGCCAGCAGTGAAGGGGGGACTAGCGGGGTCCCAGATACGCAGTATTTT
once,TRBV5-6,TRBJ1-5,-,CASSSTYSNQPQHF,TGTGCCAGCAGCTCGACTTATAGCAATCAGCCCCAGCATTTT
few,TRBV19,TRBJ2-7,-,CASSLGTQIYEQYF,TGTGCCAGTAGCCTGGGGACTCAAATCTACGAGCAGTACTTC
-,TRBV5-4,TRBJ1-1,TRBD1,CASSFETGRNTEAFF,TGTGCCAGCAGCTTCGAGACAGGGCGGAACACTGAAGCTTTCTTT
once,TRBV5-4,TRBJ1-2,-,CASSSPPERENGYTF,TGTGCCAGCAGCTCCCCCCCAGAGCGCGAGAATGGCTACACCTTC
-,TRBV20-1,TRBJ1-2,-,CSARQGSSYTF,TGCAGTGCTAGGCAGGGAAGCAGCTACACCTTC
-,TRBV7-8,TRBJ2-3,-,CATRGLRVKASTDTQYF,TGTGCCACACGGGGGTTGAGGGTAAAAGCTAGCACAGATACGCAGTATTTT
few,TRBV10-1,TRBJ2-7,TRBD1,CASSDWTGAYEQYF,TGCGCCAGCAGTGATTGGACAGGTGCCTACGAGCAGTACTTC
-,TRBV19,TRBJ2-3,-,CASSMRGDTQYF,TGTGCCAGTAGTATGCGAGGGGATACGCAGTATTTT
once,TRBV5-1,TRBJ2-7,TRBD2,CASSLASGRVYEQYF,TGCGCCAGCAGCTTGGCTAGCGGACGGGTCTACGAGCAGTACTTC
-,TRBV14,TRBJ2-7,-,CASSQVGEQYF,TGTGCCAGCAGCCAAGTCGGTGAGCAGTACTTC
few,TRBV29-1,TRBJ2-2,TRBD1,CSGAGGYGELFF,TGCAGCGGGGCAGGGGGATACGGGGAGCTGTTTTTT
-,TRBV15,TRBJ1-5,TRBD1,CATSRDHAGGGQPQHF,TGTGCCACCAGCAGAGATCACGCAGGGGGCGGTCAGCCCCAGCATTTT
-,TRBV2,TRBJ2-7,-,CASSVTATYEQYF,TGTGCCAGCAGTGTGACAGCTACCTACGAGCAGTACTTC
-,TRBV7-2,TRBJ2-5,TRBD2,CASSLAASGRETQYF,TGTGCCAGCAGCTTGGCGGCTAGCGGGAGAGAGACCCAGTACTTC
-,TRBV5-6,TRBJ1-2,TRBD1,CASSEGQGKGYGYTF,TGTGCCAGCAGCGAAGGACAGGGAAAGGGCTATGGCTACACCTTC
-,TRBV19,TRBJ1-5,-,CASSPRREGLSEGYSNQPQHF,TGTGCCAGTAGTCCTAGACGGGAAGGGCTTTCTGAGGGCTATAGCAATCAGCCCCAGCATTTT